These 3 T cell receptor beta chains originate from one sample sequenced in a study of CD8+CD57+ T cells in acquired aplastic anemia. Genomic DNA, serving as template, underwent TCR beta VDJ and CDR3 profiling. MiXCR, applied by TCRdb to the reads, yields one record per CDR3 protein. This sample has 200,000 to 250,000 distinct CDR3 sequences; over 60% occur once, and the top ten carry less than 30%. Sequenced material: sorted CD4+, CD8+, or CD8+CD57+ T cells (not recorded which) from PBMCs. These receptors originate from a human donor in good health.

This clonotype was observed many times. The V call is TRBV7-3, the J call TRBJ2-1; D unclear. V lost 0 bases and J 0 bases, leaving 6 bases between the germline ends. Germline V gene lookup returns CDR1 SGHTA and CDR2 FQGTGA. There are 15 residues in the CDR3. This CDR3 is CASSLTLTSYNEQFF. CDR3 in DNA: TGTGCCAGCAGCTTAACTCTTACCTCCTACAATGAGCAGTTCTTC.

The DNA of the CDR3 is TGTGCCAGTAGTATGGACAGGGAGGTCGACGAGCAGTACTTC. It codes for CASSMDREVDEQYF. The genes are TRBV19 and TRBJ2-7; the match to TRBD1 covers 8 bases. V lost 3 bases, J lost 5 bases, and 6 bases stayed unmatched. This CDR3 is 14 amino acids long. The germline gives CDR1 LNHDA, CDR2 SQIVND (reference sequence).

A single count supports this clonotype. This chain uses TRBV7-9 with TRBJ1-6, with 9 positions matching TRBD1. Trimming at V came to 5 bases and at J to 10 bases, leaving 6 bases not matched to a gene. CDR1 and CDR2 (germline): SEHNR, FQNEAQ (reference sequence). The CDR3 totals 14 residues. CDR3 protein: CASSRGQGLSPLHF. In DNA, the CDR3 is TGTGCCAGCAGCCGGGGACAGGGACTCTCACCCCTCCACTTT.